The rows below give T cell receptor beta chains drawn from one sample of a study of CD8+ T cells in alopecia areata. This table comes from immunoSEQ multiplex PCR, and its TCRdb copy is limited to in-frame clones, with some not included. Here the sample spans approximately 200,000 clones, around 60% being singletons. Sequenced here: CD4+ T cells sorted from blood, sampled at week 4, from a patient treated with tofacitinib. The receptors were gathered from a human donor with alopecia areata. The CDR3 runs from the conserved cysteine through the conserved F or W. The D gene is left open where the match is weak. Size is omitted from some rows. Given values are once, few, many or a class for expanded clones.

CDR3aa: CAWSPDRAGELFF; CDR3nt: TGTGCCTGGAGCCCCGACAGGGCCGGGGAGCTGTTTTTT; v_gene: TRBV30; abundance: -; d_gene: TRBD1; j_gene: TRBJ2-2
CDR3aa: CASSFRGGPIHNQPQHF; CDR3nt: TGTGCCAGCAGTTTCCGCGGAGGACCGATACACAATCAGCCCCAGCATTTT; v_gene: TRBV27; abundance: -; d_gene: -; j_gene: TRBJ1-5
CDR3aa: CARSGGRDNEQFF; CDR3nt: TGTGCAAGGAGCGGGGGGCGGGACAATGAGCAGTTCTTC; v_gene: TRBV30; abundance: -; d_gene: TRBD2; j_gene: TRBJ2-1
CDR3aa: CASSSLIGSYEQYF; CDR3nt: TGTGCCAGCAGCTCCTTGATAGGCTCCTACGAGCAGTACTTC; v_gene: TRBV7-2; abundance: -; d_gene: -; j_gene: TRBJ2-7
CDR3aa: CSARLGTDTQYF; CDR3nt: TGCAGCGCAAGACTGGGCACAGATACGCAGTATTTT; v_gene: TRBV29-1; abundance: once; d_gene: -; j_gene: TRBJ2-3
CDR3aa: CSVELPGGNQPQHF; CDR3nt: TGCAGCGTTGAACTACCAGGGGGCAATCAGCCCCAGCATTTT; v_gene: TRBV29-1; abundance: -; d_gene: -; j_gene: TRBJ1-5
CDR3aa: CSVGRGYNQPQHF; CDR3nt: TGCAGCGTTGGAAGGGGGTACAATCAGCCCCAGCATTTT; v_gene: TRBV29-1; abundance: few; d_gene: -; j_gene: TRBJ1-5
CDR3aa: CASSQQGKAEAFF; CDR3nt: TGTGCCAGCAGCCAACAGGGGAAGGCTGAAGCTTTCTTT; v_gene: TRBV28; abundance: -; d_gene: TRBD1; j_gene: TRBJ1-1
CDR3aa: CAWSVSGETQYF; CDR3nt: TGTGCCTGGAGTGTAAGCGGAGAGACCCAGTACTTC; v_gene: TRBV30; abundance: few; d_gene: -; j_gene: TRBJ2-5
CDR3aa: CASSPHPGGSAEAFF; CDR3nt: TGTGCCAGCTCACCACATCCAGGGGGCAGCGCTGAAGCTTTCTTT; v_gene: TRBV18; abundance: -; d_gene: TRBD1; j_gene: TRBJ1-1
CDR3aa: CAWSVGQGGELFF; CDR3nt: TGTGCCTGGAGTGTAGGGCAGGGGGGGGAGCTGTTTTTT; v_gene: TRBV30; abundance: -; d_gene: -; j_gene: TRBJ2-2
CDR3aa: CSGGNTEAFF; CDR3nt: TGCAGCGGGGGGAACACTGAAGCTTTCTTT; v_gene: TRBV20-1; abundance: -; d_gene: -; j_gene: TRBJ1-1
CDR3aa: CASSDPWDVDTGELFF; CDR3nt: TGTGCCAGCAGCGACCCTTGGGATGTGGACACCGGGGAGCTGTTTTTT; v_gene: TRBV7-8; abundance: once; d_gene: -; j_gene: TRBJ2-2
CDR3aa: CASSVAREGRIYTGELFF; CDR3nt: TGTGCCAGCAGCGTAGCTAGGGAGGGCAGGATTTACACCGGGGAGCTGTTTTTT; v_gene: TRBV9; abundance: -; d_gene: TRBD2; j_gene: TRBJ2-2
CDR3aa: CASRDTTNQPQHF; CDR3nt: TGTGCCAGCAGAGATACTACCAATCAGCCCCAGCATTTT; v_gene: TRBV2; abundance: -; d_gene: -; j_gene: TRBJ1-5
CDR3aa: CAWSAGTSNQPQHF; CDR3nt: TGTGCCTGGAGCGCAGGGACTAGCAATCAGCCCCAGCATTTT; v_gene: TRBV30; abundance: -; d_gene: -; j_gene: TRBJ1-5
CDR3aa: CASSPRTGGSGTEAFF; CDR3nt: TGTGCCAGCAGCCCGCGGACAGGGGGCAGTGGCACTGAAGCTTTCTTT; v_gene: TRBV7-6; abundance: -; d_gene: TRBD1; j_gene: TRBJ1-1
CDR3aa: CSVEGLAGEETQYF; CDR3nt: TGCAGCGTTGAAGGACTAGCGGGGGAAGAGACCCAGTACTTC; v_gene: TRBV29-1; abundance: -; d_gene: TRBD2; j_gene: TRBJ2-5
CDR3aa: CASSLTASTDTQYF; CDR3nt: TGCGCCAGCAGCTTGACAGCTAGCACAGATACGCAGTATTTT; v_gene: TRBV5-1; abundance: -; d_gene: -; j_gene: TRBJ2-3
CDR3aa: CAWSVRSGAQPQHF; CDR3nt: TGTGCCTGGAGTGTACGGTCAGGGGCTCAGCCCCAGCATTTT; v_gene: TRBV30; abundance: -; d_gene: -; j_gene: TRBJ1-5
CDR3aa: CASSVGGTEAFF; CDR3nt: TGTGCCAGCAGCGTGGGAGGGACTGAAGCTTTCTTT; v_gene: TRBV9; abundance: -; d_gene: -; j_gene: TRBJ1-1
CDR3aa: CASSALTGATF; CDR3nt: TGTGCCAGCAGCGCCCTTACGGGGGCCACCTTC; v_gene: TRBV5-6; abundance: -; d_gene: -; j_gene: TRBJ1-2
CDR3aa: CASSLPAGGSYEQYF; CDR3nt: TGTGCCAGCAGCCTACCGGCAGGAGGCTCCTACGAGCAGTACTTC; v_gene: TRBV7-2; abundance: -; d_gene: -; j_gene: TRBJ2-7
CDR3aa: CSPNGGIQFF; CDR3nt: TGCAGCCCTAACGGGGGGATCCAGTTCTTC; v_gene: TRBV20-1; abundance: -; d_gene: TRBD2; j_gene: TRBJ2-1
CDR3aa: CASSQYSGGELFF; CDR3nt: TGCGCCAGCAGCCAATATAGCGGCGGGGAGCTGTTTTTT; v_gene: TRBV4-3; abundance: -; d_gene: -; j_gene: TRBJ2-2
CDR3aa: CAWSRRGTEAFF; CDR3nt: TGTGCCTGGAGTAGGAGGGGCACTGAAGCTTTCTTT; v_gene: TRBV30; abundance: -; d_gene: -; j_gene: TRBJ1-1
CDR3aa: CASSNTPGQASSPLHF; CDR3nt: TGTGCCAGTAGTAATACGCCGGGACAGGCGTCTTCACCCCTCCACTTT; v_gene: TRBV19; abundance: -; d_gene: TRBD1; j_gene: TRBJ1-6
CDR3aa: CASSLGQGVHNEQFF; CDR3nt: TGTGCCAGCAGCTTAGGACAGGGAGTACACAATGAGCAGTTCTTC; v_gene: TRBV7-8; abundance: -; d_gene: TRBD1; j_gene: TRBJ2-1
CDR3aa: CSVEGAGANVLTF; CDR3nt: TGCAGCGTTGAGGGTGCTGGGGCCAACGTCCTGACTTTC; v_gene: TRBV29-1; abundance: few; d_gene: -; j_gene: TRBJ2-6
CDR3aa: CASSSQYMADENGELFF; CDR3nt: TGTGCCAGCAGCTCCCAGTATATGGCCGACGAGAACGGGGAGCTGTTTTTT; v_gene: TRBV5-4; abundance: -; d_gene: -; j_gene: TRBJ2-2
CDR3aa: CASSPGVHGYTF; CDR3nt: TGCGCCAGCAGCCCGGGGGTACATGGCTACACCTTC; v_gene: TRBV5-1; abundance: -; d_gene: -; j_gene: TRBJ1-2
CDR3aa: CANSPDMAGTDTQYF; CDR3nt: TGTGCCAACAGCCCTGACATGGCCGGCACAGATACGCAGTATTTT; v_gene: TRBV27; abundance: -; d_gene: -; j_gene: TRBJ2-3
CDR3aa: CASSPQAAGPDGYGYTF; CDR3nt: TGTGCCAGCTCACCACAGGCTGCAGGGCCGGACGGATACGGCTACACCTTC; v_gene: TRBV18; abundance: few; d_gene: -; j_gene: TRBJ1-2
CDR3aa: CSVGGGQGLEKLFF; CDR3nt: TGCAGCGTTGGAGGGGGACAGGGGTTGGAAAAACTGTTTTTT; v_gene: TRBV29-1; abundance: -; d_gene: TRBD1; j_gene: TRBJ1-4
CDR3aa: CAWGGLGRNNSPLHF; CDR3nt: TGTGCCTGGGGGGGGCTGGGACGGAATAATTCACCCCTCCACTTT; v_gene: TRBV30; abundance: few; d_gene: -; j_gene: TRBJ1-6
CDR3aa: CAWSFGRGGYEQYF; CDR3nt: TGTGCCTGGAGTTTCGGCAGGGGGGGCTACGAGCAGTACTTC; v_gene: TRBV30; abundance: -; d_gene: -; j_gene: TRBJ2-7
CDR3aa: CSVARVGQPQHF; CDR3nt: TGCAGCGTGGCCAGGGTAGGACAGCCCCAGCATTTT; v_gene: TRBV29-1; abundance: -; d_gene: -; j_gene: TRBJ1-5
CDR3aa: CASSQRLVPRETQYF; CDR3nt: TGCGCCAGCAGCCAGAGACTAGTCCCGAGGGAGACCCAGTACTTC; v_gene: TRBV4-1; abundance: -; d_gene: -; j_gene: TRBJ2-5